This TCR beta chain emerged from a study of neurological immune-mediated disorders. This clonotype was seen at least ten times. The time point here: longitudinal time-point 2. From germline, CDR1 is LNHNV and CDR2 YYDKDF (reference sequence). V lost 2 bases to trimming and J lost 1 base; unmatched junction nucleotides: 12. This CDR3 region has 21 residues. Each CDR3 protein gets one entry after TCRdb re-called the 5' RACE reads with MiXCR. This sample has fewer than 70,000 distinct CDR3 sequences, with 9.7% found just once. This clonotype was obtained from a man between 25 and 39 years old in good health. The sequenced sample was PBMCs. The gene calls are TRBV15 and TRBJ2-3, with 16 bases identical to TRBD2. The CDR3 loop reads CATSRRGTSGRVGRGTDTQYF. The CDR3 bases are TGTGCCACCAGCAGACGTGGGACTAGCGGGAGGGTGGGGCGTGGCACAGATACGCAGTATTTT.